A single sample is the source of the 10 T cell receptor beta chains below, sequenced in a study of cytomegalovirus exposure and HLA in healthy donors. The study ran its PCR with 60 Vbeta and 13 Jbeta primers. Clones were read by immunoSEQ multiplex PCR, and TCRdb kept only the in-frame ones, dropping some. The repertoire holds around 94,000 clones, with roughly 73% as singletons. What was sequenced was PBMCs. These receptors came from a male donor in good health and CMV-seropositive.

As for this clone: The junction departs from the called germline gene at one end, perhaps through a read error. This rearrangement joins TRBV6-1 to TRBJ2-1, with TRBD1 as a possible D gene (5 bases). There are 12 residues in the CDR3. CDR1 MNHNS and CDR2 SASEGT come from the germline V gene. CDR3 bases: TGTGCCAGCAGTGAACATAGCAGGGTCGGGCTCTTC. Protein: CASSEHSRVGLF.

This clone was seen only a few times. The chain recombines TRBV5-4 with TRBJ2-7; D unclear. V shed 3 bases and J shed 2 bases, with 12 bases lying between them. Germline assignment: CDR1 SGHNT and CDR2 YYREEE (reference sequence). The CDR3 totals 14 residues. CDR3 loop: CASSSAGEAYEQYF. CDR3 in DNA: TGTGCCAGCAGCTCGGCCGGCGAGGCCTACGAGCAGTACTTC.

The CDR3 protein is CASSIRGLQSTNEKLFF. The DNA for the CDR3 is TGTGCCAGTAGTATTCGTGGCCTTCAGTCCACTAATGAAAAACTGTTTTTT. The V call is TRBV19, the J call TRBJ1-4; D is uncertain. The CDR3 sequence is 17 residues long. V lost 3 bases and J 2 bases, leaving 16 bases between the germline ends. Germline V gene sequence: CDR1 LNHDA, CDR2 SQIVND (reference sequence). The variable domain in full, with the rest retrieved from reference TRBV19 and TRBJ1-4, is DGGITQSPKYLFRKEGQNVTLSCEQNLNHDAMYWYRQDPGQGLRLIYYSQIVNDFQKGDIAEGYSVSREKKESFPLTVTSAQKNPTAFYLCASSIRGLQSTNEKLFFGSGTQLSVL.

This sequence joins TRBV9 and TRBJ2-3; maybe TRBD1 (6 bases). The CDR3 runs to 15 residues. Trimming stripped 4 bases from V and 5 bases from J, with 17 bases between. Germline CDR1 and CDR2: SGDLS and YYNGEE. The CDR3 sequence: CASSFRQGKGDTQYF. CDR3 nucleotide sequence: TGTGCCAGCAGCTTCCGGCAGGGGAAGGGAGATACGCAGTATTTT.

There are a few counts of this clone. The CDR3 DNA follows: TGTGCCAGCAGCTTGAAAGGGGGAGACTACGAGCAGTACTTC. This encodes CASSLKGGDYEQYF. The V gene is TRBV5-4, the J gene TRBJ2-7; possible D gene TRBD1, 6 bases. This CDR3 comprises 14 residues. The germline CDR1 and CDR2 sequences are SGHNT and YYREEE (reference sequence). V shed 1 base and J shed 3 bases, with 11 bases lying between them.

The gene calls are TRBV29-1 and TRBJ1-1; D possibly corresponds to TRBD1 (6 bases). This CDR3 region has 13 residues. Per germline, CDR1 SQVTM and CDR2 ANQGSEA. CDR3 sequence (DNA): TGCAGGACGGACAGCCGAACGAACACTGAAGCTTTCTTT. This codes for CRTDSRTNTEAFF.

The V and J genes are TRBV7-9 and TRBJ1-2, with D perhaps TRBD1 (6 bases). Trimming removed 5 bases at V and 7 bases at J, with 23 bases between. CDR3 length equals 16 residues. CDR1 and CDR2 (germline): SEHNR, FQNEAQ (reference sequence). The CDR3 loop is CASSAAVSTGSGGYTF. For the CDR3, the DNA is TGTGCCAGCAGCGCAGCGGTATCGACAGGTTCGGGTGGCTACACCTTC.

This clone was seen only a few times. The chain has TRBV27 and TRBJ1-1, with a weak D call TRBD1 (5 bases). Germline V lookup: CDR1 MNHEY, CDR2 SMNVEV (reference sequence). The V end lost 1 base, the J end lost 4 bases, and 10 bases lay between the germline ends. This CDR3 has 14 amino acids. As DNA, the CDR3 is TGTGCCAGCAGTTTATATGGGGGGGTCACTGAAGCTTTCTTT. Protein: CASSLYGGVTEAFF.

The CDR3 coding sequence is TGTGCCAGCAGCCCCGGGGGGGTATCCGAGCAGTACTTC. Protein sequence: CASSPGGVSEQYF. This chain links TRBV7-6 with TRBJ2-7, with 8 bases matching TRBD2. Germline V gene sequence: CDR1 SGHVS, CDR2 FNYEAQ. The CDR3 has 13 residues. The V gene end was trimmed by 5 bases and the J gene end by 6 bases; junction bases not matched to a gene: 6.

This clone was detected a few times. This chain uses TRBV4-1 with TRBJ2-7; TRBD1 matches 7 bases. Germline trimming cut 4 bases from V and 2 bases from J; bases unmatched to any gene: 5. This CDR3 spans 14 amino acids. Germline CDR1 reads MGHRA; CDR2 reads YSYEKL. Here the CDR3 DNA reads TGCGCCAGCAGCCCCGGGGACAGTGCCTACGAGCAGTACTTC. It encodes CASSPGDSAYEQYF.